This is a list of T cell receptor beta chains from one sample in a study of blood T cell repertoires in COVID-19. The method was immunoSEQ multiplex PCR; TCRdb's version includes in-frame clones alone and lacks a portion of them. The sample has more than 70,000 clones, roughly nine tenths seen once. Sample: peripheral blood. All receptors come from a woman aged 18-29 years with acute or convalescent COVID-19. Each CDR3 is given with its conserved first and last residue. The order of the fields is clone size, J gene, D gene, V gene, CDR3 DNA, CDR3 protein. A D gene is named only where the DNA matches it firmly. Rows may omit the clone size; those that give it use once, few, many or a size class.

size: .; J: TRBJ2-2; D: TRBD2; V: TRBV5-1; DNA: TGCGCCAGCAGCTTCTCTACGTCTGCGGGAGGGATAAACACCGGGGAGCTGTTTTTT; CDR3: CASSFSTSAGGINTGELFF
size: .; J: TRBJ2-1; D: .; V: TRBV15; DNA: TGTGCCACCGAGAGCGGGTACTCCTACAATGAGCAGTTCTTC; CDR3: CATESGYSYNEQFF
size: once; J: TRBJ1-1; D: .; V: TRBV19; DNA: TGTGCCAGTAGTATAGGACGACATGAAGCTTTCTTT; CDR3: CASSIGRHEAFF
size: .; J: TRBJ1-3; D: .; V: TRBV20-1; DNA: TGCAGTGCTAGTACGGGAAGGGCCTCTGGAAACACCATATATTTT; CDR3: CSASTGRASGNTIYF
size: .; J: TRBJ1-1; D: TRBD1; V: TRBV6-2/TRBV6-3; DNA: TGTGCCAGCAGTTACACCGCAGGGGGCATGTTGGACACTGAAGCTTTCTTT; CDR3: CASSYTAGGMLDTEAFF
size: .; J: TRBJ2-2; D: .; V: TRBV5-1; DNA: TGCGCCAGCAGCTTCTCACAGGAAAAGCTGTTTTTT; CDR3: CASSFSQEKLFF
size: .; J: TRBJ1-5; D: TRBD1; V: TRBV2; DNA: TGTGCCAGCAGCGGACAGGGTGGCAATCAGCCCCAGCATTTT; CDR3: CASSGQGGNQPQHF
size: .; J: TRBJ2-2; D: .; V: TRBV2; DNA: TGTGCCAGCAGTGAGGGGACAAGAACCACCGGGGAGCTGTTTTTT; CDR3: CASSEGTRTTGELFF
size: .; J: TRBJ2-3; D: TRBD2; V: TRBV2; DNA: TGTGCCAGCAGGACTAGCGGGGCAGATACGCAGTATTTT; CDR3: CASRTSGADTQYF
size: .; J: TRBJ1-4; D: .; V: TRBV6-5; DNA: TGTGCCAGCAGGGGCCTAGGGGATACTAATGAAAAACTGTTTTTT; CDR3: CASRGLGDTNEKLFF
size: .; J: TRBJ2-1; D: TRBD2; V: TRBV28; DNA: TGTGCCAGCAGTTTCCAAGCGGGAGGGATAGGTGAGCAGTTCTTC; CDR3: CASSFQAGGIGEQFF
size: .; J: TRBJ2-1; D: TRBD1; V: TRBV19; DNA: TGTGCCAGTAGTATTGTGGGGCCCGGGACAGGGATGCACAATGAGCAGTTCTTC; CDR3: CASSIVGPGTGMHNEQFF
size: .; J: TRBJ1-4; D: TRBD1; V: TRBV28; DNA: TGTGCCTCGGGACAGGGGAATGAAAAACTGTTTTTT; CDR3: CASGQGNEKLFF
size: .; J: TRBJ1-1; D: TRBD1; V: TRBV2; DNA: TGTGCCAGCAGAGTAGCGGCAGGGGGAGAAGCTTTCTTT; CDR3: CASRVAAGGEAFF
size: .; J: TRBJ1-2; D: .; V: TRBV6-5; DNA: TGTGCCAGCAGCCTAAATCCGACAGATACATATGGCTACACCTTC; CDR3: CASSLNPTDTYGYTF
size: once; J: TRBJ2-5; D: .; V: TRBV7-6; DNA: TGTGCCAGCAGCTTACAAACGGGAGCCGGGTCGGAGACCCAGTACTTC; CDR3: CASSLQTGAGSETQYF
size: .; J: TRBJ2-1; D: TRBD2; V: TRBV6-2/TRBV6-3; DNA: TGTGCCAGCAGTTACAAAACCAGCGGGAGGGCCCTTGGCAATGAGCAGTTCTTC; CDR3: CASSYKTSGRALGNEQFF
size: once; J: TRBJ2-2; D: .; V: TRBV5-4; DNA: TGTGCCAGCAGCTTCCAGGGGCAGAACACCGGGGAGCTGTTTTTT; CDR3: CASSFQGQNTGELFF
size: .; J: TRBJ2-5; D: TRBD1; V: TRBV30; DNA: TGTGCCTGGAGTGTTTCTCGGACAGGGGGCTTCCACGGAGAGACCCAGTACTTC; CDR3: CAWSVSRTGGFHGETQYF
size: .; J: TRBJ2-1; D: TRBD2; V: TRBV19; DNA: TGTGCCAGTACACCCGGGGGGACTAGCGGGAGAAATGAGCAGTTCTTC; CDR3: CASTPGGTSGRNEQFF
size: .; J: TRBJ1-4; D: TRBD1; V: TRBV18; DNA: TGTGCCAGCTCCGGAAACAGGGGAGCTAATGAAAAACTGTTTTTT; CDR3: CASSGNRGANEKLFF
size: once; J: TRBJ2-5; D: TRBD2; V: TRBV7-7; DNA: TGTGCCAGCAGCCGGGACTATCAAGAGACCCAGTACTTC; CDR3: CASSRDYQETQYF
size: .; J: TRBJ1-5; D: TRBD1; V: TRBV6-6; DNA: TGTGCCAGCAGGGGACAGGGGGATCAGCCCCAGCATTTT; CDR3: CASRGQGDQPQHF
size: .; J: TRBJ2-7; D: TRBD1; V: TRBV6-1; DNA: TGTGCCAGCAGTGAAGCGGGACAGGGTTACGAGCAGTACTTC; CDR3: CASSEAGQGYEQYF
size: .; J: TRBJ1-2; D: .; V: TRBV5-1; DNA: TGCGCCAGCAGCTTGGACGGTTTCTATGGCTACACCTTC; CDR3: CASSLDGFYGYTF
size: .; J: TRBJ1-5; D: TRBD1; V: TRBV28; DNA: TGTGCCAGCAGTTTGTACGGACAGGGCGAATATCAGCCCCAGCATTTT; CDR3: CASSLYGQGEYQPQHF
size: .; J: TRBJ2-3; D: TRBD2; V: TRBV7-2; DNA: TGTGCCAGCAGCTTAGCGGCTAGCGGGTGGGTTCCGCAGTATTTT; CDR3: CASSLAASGWVPQYF
size: .; J: TRBJ2-1; D: .; V: TRBV4-3; DNA: TGCGCCAGCAGCCCCCAGGTGTTGGGAGTCCGATCCTACAATGAGCAGTTCTTC; CDR3: CASSPQVLGVRSYNEQFF
size: .; J: TRBJ2-7; D: TRBD2; V: TRBV4-1; DNA: TGCGCCAGCAGCCAAGTGGGGAGGGACGGCTCCTACGAGCAGTACTTC; CDR3: CASSQVGRDGSYEQYF
size: few; J: TRBJ2-3; D: TRBD2; V: TRBV4-1; DNA: TGCGCCAGCAGCCAAGCCAGCGGGGGTGCGACAGATACGCAGTATTTT; CDR3: CASSQASGGATDTQYF
size: .; J: TRBJ1-2; D: TRBD1; V: TRBV12-3/TRBV12-4; DNA: TGTGCCAGCAGTTCGGGACAGGGGTATGGCTACACCTTC; CDR3: CASSSGQGYGYTF
size: .; J: TRBJ1-2; D: .; V: TRBV2; DNA: TGTGCCAGCAGTGTTCCAACCAGGGATGTCGGCTATGGCTACACCTTC; CDR3: CASSVPTRDVGYGYTF
size: large; J: TRBJ2-2; D: .; V: TRBV6-5; DNA: TGTGCCAGCAGTCCCGACAGGCCGAACACCGGGGAGCTGTTTTTT; CDR3: CASSPDRPNTGELFF
size: .; J: TRBJ1-2; D: TRBD1; V: TRBV4-3; DNA: TGCGCCAGCAGCCAAGGGTCGGGTACAGGGGCGAACTATGGCTACACCTTC; CDR3: CASSQGSGTGANYGYTF
size: once; J: TRBJ2-3; D: TRBD2; V: TRBV5-4; DNA: TGTGCCAGCAGCTTGGGTAGCGGGGTTAGCACAGATACGCAGTATTTT; CDR3: CASSLGSGVSTDTQYF
size: .; J: TRBJ1-2; D: .; V: TRBV6-2/TRBV6-3; DNA: TGTGCCAGCAGTCAGGGGAGGGCTAGTGGCTACACCTTC; CDR3: CASSQGRASGYTF
size: once; J: TRBJ1-1; D: .; V: TRBV6-5; DNA: TGTGCCAGCAGTTCGGGGTCCTGGGACACTGAAGCTTTCTTT; CDR3: CASSSGSWDTEAFF
size: .; J: TRBJ1-2; D: TRBD1; V: TRBV29-1; DNA: TGCAGCGTTGAAGGCTCTGACAGGGGATCTAACTATGGCTACACCTTC; CDR3: CSVEGSDRGSNYGYTF
size: .; J: TRBJ1-5; D: TRBD1; V: TRBV6-5; DNA: TGTGCCAGCGCGGAAGGGGGCGCCGGCAATCAGCCCCAGCATTTT; CDR3: CASAEGGAGNQPQHF
size: .; J: TRBJ1-1; D: .; V: TRBV10-3; DNA: TGTGCCATCAGTGAACACGCAGGGGAGGGCACTGAAGCTTTCTTT; CDR3: CAISEHAGEGTEAFF
size: .; J: TRBJ1-2; D: .; V: TRBV11-2; DNA: TGTGCCAGCAGCCTACGACAGGAAATTAACTATGGCTACACCTTC; CDR3: CASSLRQEINYGYTF
size: .; J: TRBJ1-1; D: TRBD1; V: TRBV29-1; DNA: TGCAGCAGCTCCCTCGGGACAGTGAACACTGAAGCTTTCTTT; CDR3: CSSSLGTVNTEAFF